One sample yielded the 18 T cell receptor beta chains listed below, sequenced in a study of blood T cell repertoires in COVID-19. Profiling relied on immunoSEQ multiplex PCR, and the TCRdb table lists in-frame clones only, not all of them. This sample has roughly 250,000 clones; 80% to 85% occur once, and the top ten carry 2.5% to 3%. The sample consisted of peripheral blood. Every receptor here comes from a woman aged 60 to 75 with active or convalescent COVID-19.

This sequence joins TRBV7-2 and TRBJ2-7; 7 bases match TRBD1. CDR1 is SGHTA and CDR2 is FQGNSA in the germline V gene. The CDR3 has 15 amino acids. The junction had 10 bases not matched to a gene; V was cut back by 4 bases and J by 4 bases. Here the CDR3 DNA reads TGTGCCAGCAGCTCGACCGGGACAGACTCTTACGAGCAGTACTTC. It encodes CASSSTGTDSYEQYF.

This clone was observed once. V usage is TRBV6-5 and J usage is TRBJ2-1; 8 bases line up with TRBD1. Germline V gene data show CDR1 as MNHEY and CDR2 as SVGAGI. Germline trimming cut 6 bases from V and 6 bases from J; bases unmatched to any gene: 10. This CDR3 spans 15 amino acids. The CDR3 sequence is CASRDHNRGINEQFF. CDR3 bases: TGTGCCAGCAGGGATCACAACAGGGGGATCAATGAGCAGTTCTTC.

This clone was observed many times. This rearrangement joins TRBV20-1 to TRBJ1-6; D call uncertain. This CDR3 has 13 amino acids. Germline CDR1 and CDR2: DFQATT and SNEGSKA (reference sequence). The ends were cut back, 3 bases at V and 8 bases at J, with 11 bases in the middle. This CDR3 is CSASSRRDSPLHF. CDR3 DNA sequence: TGCAGTGCTAGTTCGCGTAGAGATTCACCCCTCCACTTT.

The rearrangement uses TRBV18 and TRBJ1-2, with 7 bases aligning to TRBD1. Germline V gives CDR1 KGHSH, CDR2 LQKENI. The CDR3 runs 16 residues. V shed 3 bases and J 0 bases; nucleotides not matched to a gene: 7. CDR3 sequence (DNA): TGTGCCAGCTCACCCCTGACAGGGACTTCTAACTATGGCTACACCTTC. Protein product: CASSPLTGTSNYGYTF.

The V and J genes are TRBV2 and TRBJ2-5; 9 positions agree with TRBD1. Germline CDR1 reads SNHLY; CDR2 reads FYNNEI. V trimming: 5 bases; J trimming: 6 bases; junction bases outside the gene matches: 7. The CDR3 extends over 14 amino acids. CDR3 sequence reads: CASSTGTGLKTQYF. The CDR3 coding sequence is TGTGCCAGCAGTACCGGGACAGGGCTAAAGACCCAGTACTTC.

The rearrangement uses TRBV18 and TRBJ1-5, with unresolved D. V was shortened by 6 bases and J by 0 bases, with 6 bases between the two germline ends. The CDR3 totals 13 residues. Germline CDR1 reads KGHSH; CDR2 reads LQKENI. CDR3 nucleotide sequence: TGTGCCAGCTCCAGAAGTAGCAATCAGCCCCAGCATTTT. Protein sequence: CASSRSSNQPQHF.

This clone was detected only a few times. The gene calls are TRBV10-3 and TRBJ1-5; 7 bases match TRBD1. This CDR3 contains 13 residues. After removal of 11 bases from V and 6 bases from J, the junction contained 10 bases not matched to a gene. The germline V gene has CDR1 ENHRY and CDR2 SYGVKD. Here the CDR3 DNA reads TGTGCCGCCCGACAGGGCGAAGGTCAGCCCCAGCATTTT. This translates into CAARQGEGQPQHF.

The V and J genes are TRBV3-1 (or the pseudogene TRBV3-2) and TRBJ1-5; maybe TRBD1 (5 bases). The CDR3 spans 13 residues. The V end was cut by 1 base, the J end by 10 bases, with 11 bases between. The germline gives CDR1 LGHDT, CDR2 YNNKEL (reference sequence). The CDR3 nucleotides are TGTGCCAGCAGCCAAGCGTTTCAGGGACCCCAGCATTTT. This sequence encodes CASSQAFQGPQHF.

The genes are TRBV5-1 and TRBJ1-4; D perhaps matches TRBD1 (5 bases). Looked up from germline, CDR1 is SGHRS and CDR2 is YFSETQ. Trimming shortened V by 0 bases and J by 5 bases, and 11 bases separated the two germline ends. The CDR3 spans 15 residues. DNA of the CDR3: TGCGCCAGCAGCTTGGGACAGACCCTAAATGAAAAACTGTTTTTT. Its protein is CASSLGQTLNEKLFF.

The J gene is TRBJ1-2, the V gene TRBV20-1; D may be TRBD1 (5 bases). Trimming removed 3 bases at V and 2 bases at J, with 10 bases between. CDR1 is DFQATT and CDR2 is SNEGSKA in the germline V gene (reference sequence). The CDR3 runs to 13 residues. The CDR3 region is CSASTGMNYGYTF. CDR3 DNA sequence: TGCAGTGCTAGTACAGGCATGAACTATGGCTACACCTTC.

This clone was counted a single time. This chain connects TRBV14 to TRBJ2-7; D is possibly TRBD2 (5 bases). Germline-derived CDR1 and CDR2 are SGHDN and FVKESK. Trimming removed 4 bases from V and 2 bases from J, with 15 bases in between. There are 15 residues in the CDR3. The CDR3 here is CASSPSEGATYEQYF. CDR3 coding DNA: TGTGCCAGCAGCCCGTCCGAGGGCGCGACCTACGAGCAGTACTTC.

This chain's CDR3 is CASSLVSLAGGTQYF. The DNA for the CDR3 is TGTGCCAGCAGCTTAGTTTCGCTAGCCGGAGGGACCCAGTACTTC. The chain carries TRBV7-2 and TRBJ2-5, with D possibly matching TRBD2 (5 bases). V was clipped by 1 base and J by 7 bases, with 16 bases between them. CDR1 SGHTA and CDR2 FQGNSA come from the germline V gene. This CDR3 is built from 15 residues.

The rearrangement joins TRBV2 to TRBJ1-4, with D unresolved. Germline CDR1 SNHLY, CDR2 FYNNEI. This CDR3 contains 13 residues. Trimming removed 8 bases at V and 4 bases at J, with 11 bases between. Here the CDR3 reads CASETSLNEKLFF. The CDR3 nucleotides are TGTGCCAGCGAGACAAGCCTTAATGAAAAACTGTTTTTT.

The gene calls are TRBV10-2 and TRBJ1-5; the match to TRBD1 covers 8 bases. With V trimmed by 6 bases and J by 5 bases, 6 bases remained unmatched. This CDR3 has 14 residues. Germline V lookup: CDR1 WSHSY, CDR2 SAAADI. The CDR3 nucleotides are TGCGCCAGCAGACAGGGGGTCGGGGATCAGCCCCAGCATTTT. Amino acids: CASRQGVGDQPQHF.

The chain carries TRBV2 and TRBJ1-4; 9 nucleotides line up with TRBD1. V was clipped by 5 bases and J by 7 bases; unmatched bases: 5. The CDR3 is made up of 14 amino acids. Germline values: CDR1 SNHLY, CDR2 FYNNEI. The CDR3 region is CASSYRDRVEKLFF. Here the CDR3 DNA reads TGTGCCAGCAGTTACCGGGACAGGGTTGAAAAACTGTTTTTT.

The chain employs TRBV19 and TRBJ1-6; possible D gene TRBD1, 5 bases. The V end lost 6 bases, the J end lost 15 bases, and 18 bases lay between the germline ends. The CDR3 has 13 amino acids. Germline assignment: CDR1 LNHDA and CDR2 SQIVND (reference sequence). Here the CDR3 reads CASSHNRGLDLHF. The CDR3 DNA reads as TGTGCCAGTAGCCACAATCGGGGGTTGGACCTCCACTTT.

The V and J genes are TRBV7-2 and TRBJ1-3; 9 nucleotides agree with TRBD1. The CDR3 is 15 residues long. Trimming took 5 bases from V and 2 from J; bases not matched to a gene: 4. CDR1 SGHTA and CDR2 FQGNSA come from the germline V gene. CDR3 residues: CASSLGTGPGNTIYF. For the CDR3, the DNA is TGTGCCAGCAGCCTTGGGACAGGGCCTGGAAACACCATATATTTT.

The chain recombines TRBV7-2 with TRBJ1-2; D gene unclear. The CDR3 loop spans 15 amino acids. Trimming removed 5 bases at V and 4 bases at J, with 17 bases between. The germline V gene has CDR1 SGHTA and CDR2 FQGNSA. CDR3 residues: CASSPSGGQAYGYTF. CDR3 nucleotide sequence: TGTGCCAGCAGCCCCTCCGGCGGGCAGGCCTATGGCTACACCTTC.